The T cell receptor beta chain described here comes from a study of neoadjuvant nivolumab and ipilimumab in lung cancer. Whole-study findings and limits: From pretherapy to surgery, tumor richness and clonality rose with dual therapy. Higher pretherapy blood TCR richness went with higher resected-tumor richness.

Trimming removed 0 bases from V and 0 bases from J, with 8 bases in between. Germline-derived CDR1 and CDR2 are MNHNS and SASEGT. This CDR3 has 16 amino acids. Notes on this clone: Its cognate antigen is unknown.

The data were produced by immunoSEQ multiplex PCR, yet TCRdb's version contains in-frame clones alone and is incomplete. The data show 15,000 to 20,000 clones, 76% seen once. The sequence was collected from an adult with non-small cell lung cancer. The chain employs TRBV6-1 and TRBJ1-4, with D possibly being TRBD1 (5 bases). The sample in question was tumor tissue, obtained after neoadjuvant nivolumab, alone or with ipilimumab, at or shortly before surgery. The CDR3 sequence: CASSEAGRTTNEKLFF. The DNA for the CDR3 is TGTGCCAGCAGTGAAGCGGGACGGACAACTAATGAAAAACTGTTTTTT.